Here is one TCR beta chain with its context. Its cognate antigen has yet to be identified. The input lacks base qualities; no much larger clone sits a single base away. The data were obtained in a study of beta chain features in type 1 diabetes (dated 2018 in TCRdb). Concerning the study at large: Mean age, gender distribution, total cell number and subset yield were not different between patients and healthy donors. Across all samples, almost 110 million sorted cells were examined, and cell number per subset correlated strongly with RNA yield. In the study, recently diagnosed type 1 diabetes patients and matched healthy donors were compared on the TCRB repertoires of their sorted circulating CD4+ T cell subsets. Regulatory and stem cell-like memory subsets were isolated from only 8 patients and about eight healthy donors, whereas naive and central memory subsets came from all 30 or so donors. The paper's findings and limits, for the study overall: Only small numbers of individuals were included in the HLA sub-analyses, which left unresolved whether HLA type had any influence on TCRB rearrangement. At VDJ recombination sites, patients with type 1 diabetes made fewer insertions and deleted more nucleotides, a pattern implying thymic rearrangement abnormalities. A moderate but significant shortening of TCRB CDR3 length was observed in type 1 diabetes patients in all four CD4+ subsets. Shorter templates might have been favored by PCR, but patient and control samples were amplified and corrected together, so both groups would have been affected equally by any skew. Because cDNA was sequenced instead of genomic DNA, highly expressing activated cells could be over-represented, though the groups showed no difference in activation or CD3 levels. Naive, central memory and regulatory TCRB repertoires appeared to be more similar among patients than among healthy donors.

Each donor gave one peripheral blood draw, about 100 mL on average, collected into heparinised tubes. A BD FACSAria II and a panel including CD45RO, CCR7, CD25, CD127, CD95 and CD27 were used to sort naive, central memory, regulatory and stem cell-like memory CD4+ T cells. All sorted populations exceeded 95% purity. PBMCs were isolated right away by Lymphoprep density gradient centrifugation and were stained directly, without culture. So that batch effects would be minimized, each experiment stained and sorted samples in pairs, pairing one healthy donor with one patient. The CDR3 has 15 amino acids, counting the end cysteine and phenylalanine. The DNA shown is the 45-base CDR3, in frame from base 1. From a lookup of the germline V gene, CDR1 and CDR2 are SGDLS and YYNGEE. V trim: 4 bases; J trim: 1 base; unmatched bases: 3. The entire amount of isolated RNA was reverse transcribed using the High Capacity cDNA Reverse Transcription Kit, so the sequenced TCRB transcripts were expressed ones. Survey-depth immunoSEQ sequencing was performed on stem cell-like memory T cell samples, with an average of roughly 1 million total reads per sample. Sorted cells were lysed in RLT buffer, and RNA was extracted using DNase-treated RNeasy Micro or Mini kits according to cell number. Each cell subset was processed on its own to prevent cross-contamination, while patient and healthy donor samples were processed together. Using the immunoSEQ multiplex PCR, TCRB sequences were amplified from cDNA into 87-bp fragments spanning the CDR3 region. Amplicons were sequenced on the Illumina HiSeq platform. Per the original workflow: Synthetic template baselines were used to correct PCR bias computationally, reads within Hamming distance 2 were collapsed together, and singletons that could not be merged were discarded. Reads were aligned to IMGT to assign V, D and J genes, CDR3 length, and insertions or deletions at six rearrangement sites. Within each subset, clonotype counts were normalized to sorted cell number, after which true diversity and Gini coefficients were computed with the tcR R package. Repertoire sharing was quantified using the overlap coefficient calculated on TCRB nucleotide sequences. TCRdb mirrors the immuneACCESS table, restricted to in-frame sequences. Some clones are absent from its copies; in checked studies, under half trace to an unresolved V gene, and the reason for the others is unknown. The DNA was the basis for D and trimming; V, J and clone size are from that table. For this sample the table gives 16,000 or so clones, of which about 72% were detected only once. The ten largest clones represent around 0.31% of the sample.

Sequencing was performed on stem cell memory CD4+ T cells from blood. Sample cell subset or site, as interpreted from the label and publication: stem cell-like memory CD4+ T cells. The sequence joins TRBV9 to TRBJ2-3, with TRBD2 matching 10 junction bases. This sequence was found in a woman in her late teens or twenties with type 1 diabetes. The nucleotide sequence reads TGTGCCAGCAGCACTCTAGCGGGAGGCACAGATACGCAGTATTTT. This encodes CASSTLAGGTDTQYF.